This TCR beta chain was profiled in a study of T cells expressing NK-cell markers (dated by TCRdb to 2020 to 2021). In terms of the full investigation: About 8 donors provided sorted CD3+CD56+NKG2C+, CD3+CD56+NKG2C- and CD3+CD56-NKG2C+ T-cell subsets, whose TCR beta-chain repertoires were profiled. Of the eight sequenced donors, seven were found to be HCMV-seropositive and one was found to be HCMV-seronegative. The eight sequenced donors were randomly selected healthy volunteers, three men and five women. Sequencing of the libraries produced 2 x 150 bp reads on Illumina HiSeq 2000/2500, MiSeq or NextSeq. Findings and caveats that apply to the study as a whole: In 5 to 7 donors, the dominant CD3+CD56+NKG2C+ clonotypes were found to rank among the top 10 CD8+ clonotypes and to make up roughly 1.0-7.5% of CD8+ T cells. Those dominant clonotypes were again the most abundant among CD3+CD56-NKG2C+ cells in four donors, at about 28.3-60.1%. Whether the expanded NKG2C-expressing T cell clones were specific for HCMV antigens was left unclear.

With regard to this clonotype: This receptor's antigen is unknown.

Sequencing was performed on an Illumina HiSeq 2000. TCR beta cDNA libraries were made by 5'RACE template switching that added a universal primer site and unique molecular identifiers. cDNA synthesis was primed from the TCR beta constant segment, followed by two successive PCR amplification steps. In the source study's methods: Reads were demultiplexed and grouped by UMI with MIGEC, and clonotypes were assembled and quantified with MiTCR. Only TCR cDNA sequences supported by at least two reads were kept to exclude erroneous sequences. The tcR package was used for downstream repertoire analysis, with clonotypes matched between fractions based on CDR3 nucleotide sequence plus V segment. VDJmatch was used to annotate antigen specificity against VDJdb, with one amino acid substitution in CDR3 allowed. TCRdb reprocessed the reads and lists each CDR3 protein sequence as a single entry, with no DNA. TCRdb's processing, not the study's, gives the V and J calls here. This specimen's table enumerates 150,000 to 200,000 distinct CDR3 sequences. Of the sample, around 20% falls within the top ten clones.

CDR1 and CDR2, per the germline V gene, are MNHEY and SVGAGI. Including the terminal cysteine and phenylalanine, the CDR3 comprises 15 residues. No DNA sequence is on record. HCMV-specific IgG was detected in serum with a commercial ELISA kit to determine HCMV serostatus. Peripheral blood mononuclear cells were isolated from blood by Ficoll density gradient centrifugation. Sequenced material: blood T cells: a sorted CD56 or NKG2C T cell subset, CD4+ or CD8+ T cells, or bulk PBMC T cells (not recorded which). The TCR originated in a man aged 18-70 years in good health. This chain is built from TRBV6-5 and TRBJ2-3; absent DNA, TCRdb's TRBD2 call cannot be checked. The CDR3 sequence is CASSYRSGVVDTQYF.